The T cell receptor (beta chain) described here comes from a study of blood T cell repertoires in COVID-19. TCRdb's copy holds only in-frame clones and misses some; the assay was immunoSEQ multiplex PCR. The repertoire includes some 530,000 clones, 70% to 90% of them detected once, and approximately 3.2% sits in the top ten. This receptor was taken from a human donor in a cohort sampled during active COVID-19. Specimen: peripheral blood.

The CDR3 here is CASSLDSGGGYEQYF. In DNA, the CDR3 is TGCGCCAGCAGCTTGGATTCAGGAGGAGGCTACGAGCAGTACTTC. The rearrangement joins TRBV5-1 to TRBJ2-7, with D perhaps matching TRBD2 (5 bases). This CDR3 spans 15 amino acids. V was clipped by 0 bases and J by 3 bases, with 13 bases between them. The germline CDR1 and CDR2 sequences are SGHRS and YFSETQ.